This TCR beta chain was sequenced for a study of blood T cells in healthy people across ages. Regarding the study as a whole: Unknown donor CMV status possibly confounded expanded clonotype changes. Diversity was higher, and naive CD4+ cells more numerous, in long-lived donors than in aged donors.

With V trimmed by 7 bases and J by 4 bases, 8 bases remained unmatched. CDR3 length: 15 amino acids. Germline V lookup: CDR1 MDHEN, CDR2 SYDVKM. Worth noting for this clonotype: Its matching antigen is unknown.

Next came a second PCR, run for about 6 to 12 cycles, which used a sample-barcoded 5' primer along with a J-beta primer mix. MiXCR, run by TCRdb on the 5' RACE reads, gives a single entry per CDR3 protein. The table has 1.5 million to 2 million distinct CDR3 sequences, 28% seen once; the top ten hold 7% to 9%. The sequenced material came from blood. J is TRBJ2-2 and V is TRBV28, with 8 positions matching TRBD1. This clonotype originated in a woman aged 25 to 39 in good health. The CDR3 region has the DNA TGTGCCAGCATGGGCAGGGGGCGCCTCACCGGGGAGCTGTTTTTT. Residues: CASMGRGRLTGELFF.